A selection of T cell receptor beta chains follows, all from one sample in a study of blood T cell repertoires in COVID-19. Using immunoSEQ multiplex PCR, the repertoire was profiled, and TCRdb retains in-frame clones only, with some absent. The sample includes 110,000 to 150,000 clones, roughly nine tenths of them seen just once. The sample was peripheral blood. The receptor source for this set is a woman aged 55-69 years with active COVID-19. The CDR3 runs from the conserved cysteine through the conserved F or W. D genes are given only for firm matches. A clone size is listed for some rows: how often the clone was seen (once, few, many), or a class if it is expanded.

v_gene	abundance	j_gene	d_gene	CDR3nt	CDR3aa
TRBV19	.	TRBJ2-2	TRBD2	TGTGCCAGTAGTATCCACGCGGGACTAGCGGGACCGACCGGGGAGCTGTTTTTT	CASSIHAGLAGPTGELFF
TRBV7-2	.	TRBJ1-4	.	TGTGCCAGCAGCCCAGGGAGGGGTGTAGAAAAACTGTTTTTT	CASSPGRGVEKLFF
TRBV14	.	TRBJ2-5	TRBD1	TGTGCCAGCAGCCCCCGACAGGGGGGAGAGACCCAGTACTTC	CASSPRQGGETQYF
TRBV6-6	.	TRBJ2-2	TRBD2	TGTGCCAGCAGTCGAGGACTAGCGGGACACACCGGGGAGCTGTTTTTT	CASSRGLAGHTGELFF
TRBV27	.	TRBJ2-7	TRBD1	TGTGCCAGCAGTATGGGGGGGACAGGGCACCACGAGCAGTACTTC	CASSMGGTGHHEQYF
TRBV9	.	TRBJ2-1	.	TGTGCCAGCAGCGTCTCCCTCCAGGGTAGTGAGCAGTTCTTC	CASSVSLQGSEQFF
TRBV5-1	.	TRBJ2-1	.	TGCGCCAGCAGCTTGGGGTCATGGACAGCCTACAATGAGCAGTTCTTC	CASSLGSWTAYNEQFF
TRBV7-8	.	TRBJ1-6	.	TGTGCCAGCAGCCTCCCCGCGGGGGATAATTCACCCCTCCACTTT	CASSLPAGDNSPLHF
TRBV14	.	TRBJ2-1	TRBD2	TGTGCCAGCAGCCCACTAGCGGGAGGGGACGGGGCTAATGAGCAGTTCTTC	CASSPLAGGDGANEQFF
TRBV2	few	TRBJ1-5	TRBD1	TGTGCCAGCAGTGGACAGGGTTTGAGCAATCAGCCCCAGCATTTT	CASSGQGLSNQPQHF
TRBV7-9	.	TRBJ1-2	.	TGTGCCAGCAGCTTAGAAGCTTTGGGGCAGGGTGACTACACCTTC	CASSLEALGQGDYTF
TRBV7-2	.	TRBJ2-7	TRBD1	TGTGCCAGCAGCGGGCGCCAGGGGGCTAGTGAGCAGTACTTC	CASSGRQGASEQYF
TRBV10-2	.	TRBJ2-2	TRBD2	TGCGCCAGCAGAGCTCTAGCGGGAGGGGTCGGGGAGCTGTTTTTT	CASRALAGGVGELFF
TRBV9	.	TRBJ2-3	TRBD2	TGTGCCAGCAGCCCAACTCCAGGACTAGCGGACACAGATACGCAGTATTTT	CASSPTPGLADTDTQYF
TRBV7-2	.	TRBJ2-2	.	TGTGCCAGCAGCTTAGCGGGTGCGGTGGGCGGGGAGCTGTTTTTT	CASSLAGAVGGELFF
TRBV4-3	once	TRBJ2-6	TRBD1	TGCGCCAGCAGTATCGGACAGGTTAGCTCTGGGGCCAACGTCCTGACTTTC	CASSIGQVSSGANVLTF
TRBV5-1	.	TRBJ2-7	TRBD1	TGCGCCAGCAAGAATCGACCAGACAGGGGCTACGAGCAGTACTTC	CASKNRPDRGYEQYF
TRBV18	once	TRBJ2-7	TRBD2	TGTGCCAGCTCACCAGGTGCGGGGGGAGCGACGTACGAGCAGTACTTC	CASSPGAGGATYEQYF
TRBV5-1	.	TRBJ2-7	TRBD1	TGCGCCAGCAGCCCCGGAACAGGGGTCAGCTACGAGCAGTACTTC	CASSPGTGVSYEQYF
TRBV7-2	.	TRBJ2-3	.	TGTGCCAGCAGAAAAGCGGCGGATACGCAGTATTTT	CASRKAADTQYF
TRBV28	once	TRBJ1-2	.	TGTGCCAGCAGTTCCATTGGGGGCACTACGGGCTACACCTTC	CASSSIGGTTGYTF
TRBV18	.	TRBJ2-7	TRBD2	TGTGCCAGCTCACCAACTAGCGGGAGTATATACGAGCAGTACTTC	CASSPTSGSIYEQYF
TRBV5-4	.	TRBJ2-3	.	TGTGCCAGCAGCTTTGTAGCCCGATCTAGCACAGATACGCAGTATTTT	CASSFVARSSTDTQYF
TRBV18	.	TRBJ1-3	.	TGTGCCAGCTCCCCAACCCGGGTGGACACCATATATTTT	CASSPTRVDTIYF
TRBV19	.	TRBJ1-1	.	TGTGCCAGTAGTATCGAACGGTACACTGAAGCTTTCTTT	CASSIERYTEAFF
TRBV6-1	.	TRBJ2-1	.	TGTGCCAGCAGTGAAGACTGGAATGAGCAGTTCTTC	CASSEDWNEQFF
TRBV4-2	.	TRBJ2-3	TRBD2	TGTGCCAGCAGCCAAGAACTAGCGGGAGCGGGCACAGATACGCAGTATTTT	CASSQELAGAGTDTQYF
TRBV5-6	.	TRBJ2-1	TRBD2	TGTGCCAGCAGCTGGGGCAGCGGGAGGCCGAGCTCCTACAATGAGCAGTTCTTC	CASSWGSGRPSSYNEQFF
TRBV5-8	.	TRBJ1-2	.	TGTGCCAGCAGCTATATCCTTGGAGGGTCAGGCTATGGCTACACCTTC	CASSYILGGSGYGYTF
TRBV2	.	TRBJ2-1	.	TGTGCCAGCAAGGAGCAGCGCAGCTCCTACAATGAGCAGTTCTTC	CASKEQRSSYNEQFF
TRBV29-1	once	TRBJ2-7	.	TGCAGCGTTCGAGTCGGGGCGGGGAGGGGACACTACGAGCAGTACTTC	CSVRVGAGRGHYEQYF
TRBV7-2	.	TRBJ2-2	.	TGTGCCAGCAGCTCCACGCCCCGCGCCGGGGAGCTGTTTTTT	CASSSTPRAGELFF
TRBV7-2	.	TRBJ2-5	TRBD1	TGTGCCAGCAGCTTCCCACAGGGGGTCAAAGAGACCCAGTACTTC	CASSFPQGVKETQYF
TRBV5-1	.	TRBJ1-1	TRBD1	TGCGCCAGCAGCTGGGACAGGCTGAACACTGAAGCTTTCTTT	CASSWDRLNTEAFF
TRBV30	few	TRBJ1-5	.	TGTGCCTGGAATAGCCTACGCAATCAGCCCCAGCATTTT	CAWNSLRNQPQHF
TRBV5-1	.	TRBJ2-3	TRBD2	TGCGCCAGCAGCTTTCCCGACGCCGAATCGACTAGCGGGGTTACAGATACGCAGTATTTT	CASSFPDAESTSGVTDTQYF
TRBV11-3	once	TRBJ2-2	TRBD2	TGTGCCAGCAGCCCGGCGGGAGGGGTCCTCACCGGGGAGCTGTTTTTT	CASSPAGGVLTGELFF
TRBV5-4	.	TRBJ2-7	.	TGTGCCAGCAGCCCCGCGAATATCCACGAGCAGTACTTC	CASSPANIHEQYF
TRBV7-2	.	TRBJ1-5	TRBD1	TGTGCCAGCAGCTTAGTAGGGCAGGGGGGTCAGCCCCAGCATTTT	CASSLVGQGGQPQHF
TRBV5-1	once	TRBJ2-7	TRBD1	TGCGCCAGCAGCCAAGGGACAGGCTTCGATAATTTCTTC	CASSQGTGFDNFF
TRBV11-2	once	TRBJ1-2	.	TGTGCCAGCAGCTTAGATCGGAACTATGGCTACACCTTC	CASSLDRNYGYTF
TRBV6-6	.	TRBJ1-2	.	TGTGCCAGCAGTCCGGGAGCTAACTATGGCTACACCTTC	CASSPGANYGYTF
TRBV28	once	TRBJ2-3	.	TGTGCCAGCAGTTTATGGGGGGCAGGTGGAGATACGCAGTATTTT	CASSLWGAGGDTQYF
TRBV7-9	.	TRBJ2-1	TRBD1	TGTGCCAGCAGACCCACGGCGGGACAGGGGTACAATGAGCAGTTCTTC	CASRPTAGQGYNEQFF
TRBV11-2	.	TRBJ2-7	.	TGTGCCAGCAGCTTAACTAGTTCCTACGAGCAGTACTTC	CASSLTSSYEQYF
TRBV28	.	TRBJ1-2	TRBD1	TGTGCCAGCAGTCCGACGGGCAGGGGGCTGGATGGCTACACCTTC	CASSPTGRGLDGYTF
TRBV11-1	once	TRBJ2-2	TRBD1	TGTGCCAGCAGCGAAACGACAGGGGTCGGGGAGCTGTTTTTT	CASSETTGVGELFF
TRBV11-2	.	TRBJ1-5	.	TGTGCCAGCAGCTTAGCTGGTAGTCAGCCCCAGCATTTT	CASSLAGSQPQHF
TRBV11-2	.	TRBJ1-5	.	TGTGCCAGCAGCATTAGTACGGGCAATCAGCCCCAGCATTTT	CASSISTGNQPQHF
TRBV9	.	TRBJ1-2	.	TGTGCCAGCAGCTCCGGCAGGGCCTCTTTCTATGGCTACACCTTC	CASSSGRASFYGYTF
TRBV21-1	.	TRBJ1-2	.	TGTGCCAGCAGCAAAGACGGAGTGACCGCGGGACCCCAATGTGGCTACACCTTC	CASSKDGVTAGPQCGYTF
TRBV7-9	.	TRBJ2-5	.	TGTGCCAGCAGCTTACAGGCAGGGCAGTATCAAGAGACCCAGTACTTC	CASSLQAGQYQETQYF
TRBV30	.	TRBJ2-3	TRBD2	TGTGCCTGGGCGACTAGCGGGAGTAGATTAGATACGCAGTATTTT	CAWATSGSRLDTQYF
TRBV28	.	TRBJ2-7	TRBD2	TGTGCCAGCAGAGGGGCTAGCGGGAGCTACGAGCAGTACTTC	CASRGASGSYEQYF
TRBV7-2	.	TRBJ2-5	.	TGTGCCAGCAGCTTAGTTGGTCGCAGGGGGACTCAAGAGACCCAGTACTTC	CASSLVGRRGTQETQYF